Listed below are T cell receptor beta chains from one sample, sequenced in a study of blood T cell repertoires in COVID-19. Produced via immunoSEQ multiplex PCR; TCRdb's table is partial and in-frame only. The sample holds about 63,000 clones; about nine tenths are singletons and the top ten take 4.5% to 5%. Sequencing was performed on peripheral blood. The origin of the receptors is a human donor in a cohort sampled during active COVID-19. The CDR3 runs from the conserved cysteine through the conserved F or W. Fields, in order: clone size, V gene, D gene, J gene, CDR3 DNA, CDR3 protein. A D gene is named only where the DNA matches it firmly. Clone size, where shown, is once, few, many, or a class for clones that have expanded.

-	TRBV6-2/TRBV6-3	-	TRBJ2-7	TGTGCCAGCAGTTTGAAGCACGAGCAGTACTTC	CASSLKHEQYF
-	TRBV7-8	TRBD2	TRBJ2-2	TGTGCCAGCAGCCCCTTGGGCAGCGGGAGGACCGGGGAGCTGTTTTTT	CASSPLGSGRTGELFF
-	TRBV4-2	TRBD2	TRBJ2-7	TGTGCCAGCAGCCCGGGACTAGCGGGTTCCTACGAGCAGTACTTC	CASSPGLAGSYEQYF
-	TRBV28	TRBD1	TRBJ2-7	TGTGCCAGCAGCCGCGGACAGGGGCTCTCCTACGAGCAGTACTTC	CASSRGQGLSYEQYF
-	TRBV27	TRBD2	TRBJ2-6	TGTGCCAGCAGTACAGATAGCGGGAGGTCCGGGGCCAACGTCCTGACTTTC	CASSTDSGRSGANVLTF
-	TRBV12-3/TRBV12-4	-	TRBJ2-2	TGTGCCAGCAGTTCGGACACCGGGGAGCTGTTTTTT	CASSSDTGELFF
-	TRBV5-6	-	TRBJ1-6	TGTGCCAGCAGCACACGAATATCAGGCTGGGATTCACCCCTCCACTTT	CASSTRISGWDSPLHF
-	TRBV15	TRBD1	TRBJ2-5	TGTGCCACCAGCAGACCCGGACAGGGCCCTCAAGAGACCCAGTACTTC	CATSRPGQGPQETQYF
-	TRBV7-2	TRBD1	TRBJ2-7	TGTGCCAGCAGCTTAGGTACGGCAGGGGGCATATACGAGCAGTACTTC	CASSLGTAGGIYEQYF
-	TRBV21-1	-	TRBJ2-7	TGTGCCAGCAGCCTAAAAGGACTAGCGGGAATTTGCGAGCAGTACTTC	CASSLKGLAGICEQYF
-	TRBV11-3	TRBD1	TRBJ1-2	TGTGCCAGCAGCACCCGGACAGGGAACGGCTACACCTTC	CASSTRTGNGYTF
-	TRBV4-1	TRBD2	TRBJ2-7	TGCGCCAGCAGCCAAGCCACGGGGGGGGAGGCCTACGAGCAGTACTTC	CASSQATGGEAYEQYF
-	TRBV5-6	-	TRBJ2-3	TGTGCCAGCAGCTTGGGAACGTTCGGACAAAGGCAGTATTTT	CASSLGTFGQRQYF
-	TRBV25-1	-	TRBJ2-2	TGTGCCAGCAGTCCTCACGGAGGGGAGAACACCGGGGAGCTGTTTTTT	CASSPHGGENTGELFF
-	TRBV7-9	TRBD1	TRBJ1-1	TGTGCCAGCAGCTATCGACAGGGGATCAACACTGAAGCTTTCTTT	CASSYRQGINTEAFF
-	TRBV2	-	TRBJ1-4	TGTGCCAGCACCTTCTATCGGGGGGCAGGTGAAAAACTGTTTTTT	CASTFYRGAGEKLFF
-	TRBV29-1	TRBD2	TRBJ2-1	TGCAGCGTTTGCGGACTAGCCGGCGATGAGCAGTTCTTC	CSVCGLAGDEQFF
-	TRBV5-1	-	TRBJ2-1	TGCGCCAGCAGCTTGCAGGTTGGCTCCTACAATGAGCAGTTCTTC	CASSLQVGSYNEQFF
-	TRBV6-2/TRBV6-3	-	TRBJ2-2	TGTGCCAGCAGCCGCGGCGGCAACCCCGTCGCCGGGGAGCTGTTTTTT	CASSRGGNPVAGELFF
-	TRBV7-6	TRBD1	TRBJ1-1	TGTGCCAGCAGCCCGGCCGACAGGGCGAACACTGAAGCTTTCTTT	CASSPADRANTEAFF
-	TRBV18	TRBD1	TRBJ2-2	TGTGCCAGCCGAGACAGGGGTACCACCGGGGAGCTGTTTTTT	CASRDRGTTGELFF
-	TRBV11-2	TRBD2	TRBJ2-3	TGTGCCAGCAGCTTAGGGGCGGGAGGGCCGAATACGCAGTATTTT	CASSLGAGGPNTQYF
-	TRBV7-7	TRBD2	TRBJ2-7	TGTGCCAGCAGCGTCTCAGGCCTAGCGGGCGAGCAGTACTTC	CASSVSGLAGEQYF
-	TRBV7-2	-	TRBJ2-1	TGTGCCAGCAGTTGGCAATCCTACAATGAGCAGTTCTTC	CASSWQSYNEQFF
-	TRBV7-6	-	TRBJ2-1	TGTGCCAGCATGGGGGGTCTCTACAATGAGCAGTTCTTC	CASMGGLYNEQFF
-	TRBV24-1	TRBD2	TRBJ2-5	TGTGCCACCAGTGATCCATCCGGGCTAGCGGGACACGAGACCCAGTACTTC	CATSDPSGLAGHETQYF
-	TRBV2	TRBD1	TRBJ1-2	TGTGCCAGCAGTGGACAGGGAATCTATGGCTACACCTTC	CASSGQGIYGYTF
-	TRBV7-9	TRBD1	TRBJ2-2	TGTGCCAGCAGCTCACCCGGGACAGGGGTACCCGGGGAGCTGTTTTTT	CASSSPGTGVPGELFF
once	TRBV6-5	TRBD1	TRBJ1-6	TGTGCCAGCAGATCCCAGGGGGCAGTGAATTCACCCCTCCACTTT	CASRSQGAVNSPLHF
-	TRBV5-1	-	TRBJ1-2	TGCGCCAGCAGCTCCGGGCCCGACTATGGCCACACCTTC	CASSSGPDYGHTF
-	TRBV7-8	TRBD2	TRBJ2-7	TGTGCCAGCAGCCCCAACCCGACTAGCGGGGGCCGGGGCGAGCAGTACTTC	CASSPNPTSGGRGEQYF
-	TRBV25-1	TRBD1	TRBJ2-2	TGTGCCAGCAGGTTCCAGGGGGCTTACGGGGAGCTGTTTTTT	CASRFQGAYGELFF
once	TRBV29-1	TRBD2	TRBJ2-1	TGCAGCGTTGCGGCACTAGCGGGAGGCGTTGAGCAGTTCTTC	CSVAALAGGVEQFF
-	TRBV7-5	-	TRBJ1-2	TGTGTCAGAAGCGTAGCCCAGGGATGGGGTAACTATGGCTACACCTTC	CVRSVAQGWGNYGYTF
-	TRBV11-2	TRBD2	TRBJ2-7	TGTGCCAGCAGCTCGGGGAGGGCCAGCGGGGTGCCCTACGAGCAGTACTTC	CASSSGRASGVPYEQYF
-	TRBV18	TRBD2	TRBJ2-7	TGTGCCAGCTCATCCAGACTAGCGGGGGAAGGGTCTCGGGCCTACGAGCAGTACTTC	CASSSRLAGEGSRAYEQYF
-	TRBV7-9	-	TRBJ2-3	TGTGCCAGCAGCTCCCTCTTACTAGATACGCAGTATTTT	CASSSLLLDTQYF
-	TRBV10-2	-	TRBJ2-1	TGCGCCAGCAGTGATATGTCGGCGGCCTACAATGAGCAGTTCTTC	CASSDMSAAYNEQFF
-	TRBV11-2	TRBD2	TRBJ2-6	TGTGCCAGCAGCTTAGTAGCGGGAGGAGGGGGGGCCAACGTCCTGACTTTC	CASSLVAGGGGANVLTF
-	TRBV5-4	TRBD2	TRBJ2-1	TGTGCCAGCAGCTTGGATTTGACTAGCGGGAGAGGTGAGCAGTTCTTC	CASSLDLTSGRGEQFF
-	TRBV11-2	TRBD1	TRBJ2-4	TGTGCCAGCAGCTTAGGGACAGGGGGCGACATTCAGTACTTC	CASSLGTGGDIQYF
-	TRBV6-5	-	TRBJ1-5	TGTGCCAGCAGTTCAGGCAGGGGAAGCAATCAGCCCCAGCATTTT	CASSSGRGSNQPQHF
-	TRBV2	-	TRBJ1-4	TGTGCCAGCCGGGGTTCTAATGAAAAACTGTTTTTT	CASRGSNEKLFF
-	TRBV6-1	TRBD1	TRBJ1-2	TGTGCCAGCAGTGAAGCGAATGAGGGGGCGCCCTATGGCTACACCTTC	CASSEANEGAPYGYTF
-	TRBV5-1	TRBD1	TRBJ1-1	TGCGCCAGCAGCAGGACAGGGGAAACTAACACTGAAGCTTTCTTT	CASSRTGETNTEAFF